This T cell receptor beta chain was captured by sequencing in a study of response to subunit inactivated influenza vaccine. TCRdb itself ran the RT-PCR reads through MiXCR, one entry per CDR3 protein. The table includes hundreds of thousands of distinct CDR3 sequences, approximately 14% detected once. CDR1 and CDR2 from the germline V gene are KGHSH and LQKENI. V lost 2 bases and J lost 4, with 8 bases in between. The CDR3 loop spans 13 amino acids. Here the sequenced sample was PBMCs from blood, taken 11 to 12 days after vaccination. This sequence was found in a man aged 45-60 years who received an inactivated influenza vaccine. The rearrangement links TRBV18 to TRBJ1-1; D gene ambiguous. CDR3: CASSPSGPTEAFF. The CDR3 DNA reads as TGTGCCAGCTCACCATCCGGGCCCACTGAAGCTTTCTTT. Complete variable domain (other parts from reference TRBV18 and TRBJ1-1): NAGVMQNPRHLVRRRGQEARLRCSPMKGHSHVYWYRQLPEEGLKFMVYLQKENIIDESGMPKERFSAEFPKEGPSILRIQQVVRGDSAAYFCASSPSGPTEAFFGQGTRLTVV.